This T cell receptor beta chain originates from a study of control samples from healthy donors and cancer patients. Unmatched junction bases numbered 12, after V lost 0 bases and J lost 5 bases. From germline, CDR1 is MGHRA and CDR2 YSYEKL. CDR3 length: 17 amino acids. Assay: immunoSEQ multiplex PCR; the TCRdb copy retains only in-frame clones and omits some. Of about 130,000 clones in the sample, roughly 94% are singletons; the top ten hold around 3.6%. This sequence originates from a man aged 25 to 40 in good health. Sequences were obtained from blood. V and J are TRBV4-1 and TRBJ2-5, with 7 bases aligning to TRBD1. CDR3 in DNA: TGCGCCAGCAGCCAAGACTATGGGCGAGGGGGCGCGGAGACCCAGTACTTC. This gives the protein CASSQDYGRGGAETQYF.